These 26 T cell receptor beta chains originate from one sample sequenced in a study of vaccination effects on CD4 cells after COVID-19. Their antigen targets remain unknown. Subsequent to roughly 10 days of culture, CD4+ T cells were isolated. The table came from immunoSEQ multiplex PCR; TCRdb's copy has only in-frame clones and leaves some out. The sample records 45,000 to 60,000 clones, around three quarters being singletons. The material was CD4+ T cells from PBMCs cultured without peptide, obtained before COVID-19 vaccination. The receptor source for this set is a human donor who received a COVID-19 vaccine.

This chain links TRBV3-1 (or the pseudogene TRBV3-2) with TRBJ1-1; no clear D. There are 12 residues in the CDR3. Trimming cost V 3 bases and J 4 bases, with 6 bases left between them. CDR1 and CDR2 from the germline V gene are LGHDT and YNNKEL (reference sequence). This CDR3 is CASSHWGTEAFF. As DNA, the CDR3 is TGTGCCAGCAGCCACTGGGGCACTGAAGCTTTCTTT.

The genes are TRBV7-2 and TRBJ2-5; D might be TRBD1 or TRBD2, each matching 5 bases. Germline loops: CDR1 SGHTA, CDR2 FQGNSA. The V gene lost 4 bases and the J gene lost 5 bases, with 11 bases spanning the gap. This CDR3 has 13 residues. This chain's CDR3 is CASSWDRRETQYF. CDR3 in DNA: TGTGCCAGCAGCTGGGACCGGCGGGAGACCCAGTACTTC.

The chain is built from TRBV5-1 and TRBJ2-3, with D tentatively TRBD1 (5 bases). CDR1 and CDR2 from the germline V gene are SGHRS and YFSETQ. The V end was cut by 5 bases, the J end by 1 base, with 8 bases between. CDR3 size: 13 residues. CDR3 sequence reads: CASRIRGTDTQYF. CDR3 nucleotide sequence: TGCGCCAGCAGGATCAGGGGCACAGATACGCAGTATTTT.

The gene calls are TRBV3-1 (or the pseudogene TRBV3-2) and TRBJ2-2, with D possibly being TRBD1 (6 bases). Between the trimmed V and J ends, which lost 6 bases and 4 bases, there was a span of 21 bases. CDR1 and CDR2 (germline): LGHDT, YNNKEL (reference sequence). The CDR3 has 17 residues. In DNA, the CDR3 is TGTGCCAGCAGACAGAGACTGGGACACACGACCACCGGGGAGCTGTTTTTT. Amino acid sequence: CASRQRLGHTTTGELFF.

V and J are TRBV3-1 (or the pseudogene TRBV3-2) and TRBJ1-1; D gene ambiguous. The CDR3 is 15 residues long. Trimming removed 1 base from V and 4 bases from J, with 13 bases in between. In germline, CDR1 is LGHDT, CDR2 YNNKEL (reference sequence). The DNA for the CDR3 is TGTGCCAGCAGCCAAGTTCAAGCCTTGAGCACTGAAGCTTTCTTT. Translation gives CASSQVQALSTEAFF.

This chain uses TRBV4-1 with TRBJ1-4; D gene uncertain. V lost 2 bases and J lost 4, with 11 bases in between. This CDR3 spans 15 amino acids. The germline V gene encodes CDR1 MGHRA and CDR2 YSYEKL. As DNA, the CDR3 is TGCGCCAGCAGCCAATTGGAAGGAATTAATGAAAAACTGTTTTTT. Translating it yields CASSQLEGINEKLFF.

A word on this clone: Its ends do not fully match the called genes, so a read error is possible. The chain couples TRBV24-1 to TRBJ1-2; D remains unclear. The germline V gene has CDR1 KGHDR and CDR2 SFDVKD. The CDR3 is 12 residues long. CDR3 bases: TGTGCCGCCAGTGATGACGGCTATGGCTACACCTTC. Translation gives CAASDDGYGYTF.

The V call is TRBV7-9, the J call TRBJ1-2; D is perhaps TRBD1 (5 bases). The germline V and J ends were trimmed by 1 base and 7 bases, with 10 bases remaining between them. In germline, CDR1 is SEHNR, CDR2 FQNEAQ (reference sequence). The CDR3 covers 13 residues. CDR3 coding DNA: TGTGCCAGCAGCTTAGTTGTTGGGGGTGGCTACACCTTC. Protein sequence: CASSLVVGGGYTF.

This clone was seen only a few times. This chain uses TRBV4-1 with TRBJ1-2; 9 bases line up with TRBD1. Trimming took 1 base from V and 8 from J; bases not matched to a gene: 5. The CDR3 extends over 14 amino acids. Germline V lookup: CDR1 MGHRA, CDR2 YSYEKL. CDR3: CASSQGDRVFGYTF. The CDR3 nucleotides are TGCGCCAGCAGCCAAGGGGACAGGGTTTTCGGCTACACCTTC.

The genes are TRBV12-3 or TRBV12-4 and TRBJ2-5, with D perhaps TRBD2 (6 bases). The CDR3 is 12 amino acids. The V gene lost 6 bases and the J gene lost 4 bases, with 9 bases spanning the gap. As DNA, the CDR3 is TGTGCCAGCAGAAGGGGAGGAGAGACCCAGTACTTC. Protein: CASRRGGETQYF.

This clone was counted a single time. The chain is built from TRBV24-1 and TRBJ2-7; TRBD1 matches 8 bases. The CDR3 length is 19 residues. The V gene's germline CDR1 is KGHDR and CDR2 SFDVKD. Trimming cost V 4 bases and J 3 bases; bases outside gene matches: 19. CDR3 nucleotides: TGTGCCACCAGTGACTCCGGGACAGGTTGGCTCAGGGCTCTCTACGAGCAGTACGTC. Translation: CATSDSGTGWLRALYEQYV.

The J gene is TRBJ2-7, the V gene TRBV7-9; D remains unclear. Germline assignment: CDR1 SEHNR and CDR2 FQNEAQ (reference sequence). There are 12 residues in the CDR3. The germline V and J ends were trimmed by 1 base and 5 bases, with 6 bases remaining between them. The CDR3 loop reads CASSLGNDEQYV. Here the CDR3 DNA reads TGTGCCAGCAGCTTAGGTAACGACGAGCAGTACGTC.

V gene TRBV6-5 combines with J gene TRBJ2-2; 9 bases match TRBD1. The CDR3 totals 15 residues. Per germline, CDR1 MNHEY and CDR2 SVGAGI. The trim removed 5 bases at V and 3 bases at J, leaving 4 bases unmatched. Here the CDR3 DNA reads TGTGCCAGCAGTCCGGACAGGGGTCACACCGGGGAGCTGTTTTTT. It specifies CASSPDRGHTGELFF.

CDR3: CASSYRSLGNTEAFF. CDR3 DNA: TGTGCCAGCAGTTACCGAAGTTTGGGAAACACTGAAGCTTTCTTT. This chain links TRBV6-6 with TRBJ1-1; D gene uncertain. The CDR3 runs 15 residues. V was shortened by 2 bases and J by 2 bases, with 12 bases between the two germline ends. From germline, CDR1 is MNHNY and CDR2 SVGAGI (reference sequence).

Only a few counts were recorded for this clone. V gene TRBV18 combines with J gene TRBJ2-3; possible D gene TRBD2, 6 bases. This CDR3 is 13 amino acids long. CDR1 is KGHSH, CDR2 LQKENI, per germline. V was pared by 3 bases and J by 14 bases, with 18 bases between. CDR3 nucleotides: TGTGCCAGCTCACCGACTACTAGCCTAACTCTGTATTTT. As protein: CASSPTTSLTLYF. Together with reference TRBV18 and TRBJ2-3, the CDR3 gives the full variable domain: NAGVMQNPRHLVRRRGQEARLRCSPMKGHSHVYWYRQLPEEGLKFMVYLQKENIIDESGMPKERFSAEFPKEGPSILRIQQVVRGDSAAYFCASSPTTSLTLYFGPGTRLTVL.

The chain joins TRBV5-1 to TRBJ2-3; TRBD2 matches 9 bases. Trimming cost V 0 bases and J 3 bases; bases outside gene matches: 2. This CDR3 has 15 residues. Germline V gene data show CDR1 as SGHRS and CDR2 as YFSETQ. This chain's CDR3 is CASSLGLAVTDTQYF. The DNA of the CDR3 is TGCGCCAGCAGCTTGGGACTAGCGGTGACAGATACGCAGTATTTT.

This clone showed up just once. The chain has TRBV6-2 or TRBV6-3 and TRBJ1-2; 8 nucleotides align to TRBD1. CDR1 is MNHEY, CDR2 SVGEGT, per germline. V shed 5 bases and J 7 bases; nucleotides not matched to a gene: 6. The CDR3 is 13 residues long. The CDR3 coding sequence is TGTGCCAGCAGTAACCGGGACAGGCGTGGCTACACCTTC. It specifies CASSNRDRRGYTF.

The gene calls are TRBV18 and TRBJ2-7; D not resolved. Germline-derived CDR1 and CDR2 are KGHSH and LQKENI. CDR3 length: 13 amino acids. V shed 2 bases and J shed 0 bases, with 5 bases lying between them. CDR3 sequence reads: CASSPTSSYEQYV. The CDR3 coding sequence is TGTGCCAGCTCACCAACGAGCTCCTACGAGCAGTACGTC.

The rearrangement uses TRBV9 and TRBJ1-2; tentatively, D is TRBD1 (6 bases). The V end was cut by 0 bases, the J end by 6 bases, with 12 bases between. The CDR3 spans 14 residues. Germline-derived CDR1 and CDR2 are SGDLS and YYNGEE. The CDR3 region has the DNA TGTGCCAGCAGCGTAGCAGGGGCGGTTAATGGCTACACCTTC. It translates to CASSVAGAVNGYTF.

V gene TRBV7-6 combines with J gene TRBJ1-5; D gene uncertain. The CDR3 spans 12 residues. CDR1 and CDR2 (germline): SGHVS, FNYEAQ. Trimming left V 3 bases short and J 5 bases short, with 5 bases between. CDR3 in amino acids: CASSFLDQPQHF. CDR3 nucleotides: TGTGCCAGCAGCTTCCTCGATCAGCCCCAGCATTTT.

The CDR3 loop reads CSVEDRRGRTDTQYF. CDR3 sequence (DNA): TGCAGCGTTGAAGATCGGCGGGGACGCACAGATACGCAGTATTTT. This chain uses TRBV29-1 with TRBJ2-3; D perhaps matches TRBD2 (6 bases). Germline CDR1 SQVTM, CDR2 ANQGSEA. V was trimmed by 0 bases and J by 1 base, leaving 11 bases between them. This CDR3 contains 15 residues.

The CDR3, as DNA: TGTGCCAGTAGTATCTTGCAGGGGGCTTGGAATGAGCAGTTCTTC. Translating it yields CASSILQGAWNEQFF. V and J are TRBV19 and TRBJ2-1, with 8 bases lining up with TRBD1. After removal of 3 bases from V and 7 bases from J, the junction contained 8 bases not matched to a gene. The germline V gene encodes CDR1 LNHDA and CDR2 SQIVND (reference sequence). The CDR3 loop spans 15 amino acids.

The chain is built from TRBV19 and TRBJ2-1, with TRBD2 identical over 11 bases. The CDR3 contains 18 residues. The junction had 16 bases not matched to a gene; V was cut back by 4 bases and J by 8 bases. The germline CDR1 and CDR2 sequences are LNHDA and SQIVND (reference sequence). The CDR3: CASSSLRGSGGAAHEQFF. DNA of the CDR3: TGTGCCAGTAGTAGCCTCCGGGGTAGCGGGGGGGCCGCACATGAGCAGTTCTTC.

V and J are TRBV2 and TRBJ2-2, with a possible D match to TRBD1 (6 bases). The CDR3 consists of 16 residues. The V end was cut by 4 bases, the J end by 3 bases, with 15 bases between. Germline assignment: CDR1 SNHLY and CDR2 FYNNEI. CDR3 in amino acids: CASSGTGLVHTGELFF. The CDR3 DNA is TGTGCCAGCAGTGGAACAGGGCTCGTCCACACCGGGGAGCTGTTTTTT.

This chain connects TRBV6-4 to TRBJ2-7, with a possible D match to TRBD1 (5 bases). The CDR3 loop spans 15 amino acids. Germline V lookup: CDR1 MRHNA, CDR2 SNTAGT. Trimming left V 3 bases short and J 0 bases short, with 12 bases between. The CDR3 DNA reads TGTGCCAGCAGTGATCAGGGAACCCTCTCCTACGAGCAGTACGTC. The encoded protein is CASSDQGTLSYEQYV.

This clone has a handful of counts. V usage is TRBV7-3 and J usage is TRBJ2-3; 7 bases are shared with TRBD2. CDR1 SGHTA and CDR2 FQGTGA come from the germline V gene. With 0 bases clipped from V and 0 bases from J, the junction kept 3 bases outside the gene matches. The CDR3 length is 16 residues. The CDR3 bases are TGTGCCAGCAGCTTAACTAGCGGGTTAAGCACAGATACGCAGTATTTT. Amino acids: CASSLTSGLSTDTQYF.